This is a list of T cell receptor beta chains from one sample in a study of CD8+CD57+ T cells in acquired aplastic anemia. Each CDR3 protein is one row after TCRdb ran MiXCR on the reads. The sample holds fewer than 80,000 distinct CDR3 sequences; roughly 72% are singletons and the top ten take 80% to 90%. Specimen: sorted CD4+, CD8+, or CD8+CD57+ T cells (not recorded which) from PBMCs. The receptors come from a human donor with aplastic anemia. The CDR3 runs from the conserved cysteine through the conserved F or W. Fields, in order: V gene, J gene, CDR3 protein.

TRBV15	TRBJ2-3	CATSRDRDRYTDTQYF
TRBV20-1	TRBJ1-5	CSAWQGSNQPQHF
TRBV7-6	TRBJ2-5	CASSLDPRHLSQETQYF
TRBV29-1	TRBJ2-7	CSVGTGSGEQYF
TRBV5-4	TRBJ2-5	CASSGSGDQETQYF
TRBV10-3	TRBJ2-7	CAISASLNSYEQYF
TRBV19	TRBJ1-2	CASSIPGGDGWGYTF
TRBV2	TRBJ2-5	CASTDRETQYF
TRBV2	TRBJ1-2	CASKRTGGGHGYTF
TRBV29-1	TRBJ2-3	CSVGGRETDTDTQYF
TRBV15	TRBJ2-3	CATSGRQGLTDTQYF
TRBV10-3	TRBJ2-7	CAISGWDSYEQYF
TRBV20-1	TRBJ1-5	CSAKGQVGQPQHF
TRBV7-9	TRBJ2-5	CASSTLGTRRETQYF
TRBV7-9	TRBJ1-1	CASGVSVMWTEAFF
TRBV12-3/TRBV12-4	TRBJ1-5	CASRTGDQPQHF
TRBV19	TRBJ2-7	CASTNYYEQYF
TRBV20-1	TRBJ1-3	CSARPISGNTIYF
TRBV24-1	TRBJ2-7	CAVGGAGDYEQYF
TRBV11-2	TRBJ1-2	CASSLEAGDGYTF
TRBV9	TRBJ2-1	CASSVGGSHYNEQFF
TRBV15	TRBJ2-7	CATKPGQGAWDEQYF
TRBV25-1	TRBJ1-1	CASSEYRRRFTEAFF
TRBV7-2	TRBJ2-1	CASSLVGGDNEQFF
TRBV25-1	TRBJ1-4	CASSDSRGTLGEKLFF
TRBV5-6	TRBJ1-1	CASSALTGNTEAFF
TRBV29-1	TRBJ2-1	CSVVFGSQEGLFF
TRBV19	TRBJ1-1	CASSPDGTNTEAFF
TRBV7-6	TRBJ2-5	CASSVTDGKETQYF
TRBV25-1	TRBJ2-7	CASSGVGSKSYEQYF
TRBV2	TRBJ1-1	CASTVAGEDTEAFF
TRBV7-8	TRBJ1-6	CASSFGNSPLHF
TRBV24-1	TRBJ1-1	CATSDNRDNTEAFF
TRBV7-6	TRBJ2-3	CASRGSNTDTQYF
TRBV11-2	TRBJ2-2	CASSFLRENTGELFF
TRBV7-9	TRBJ1-2	CASSAGGNYGYTF
TRBV24-1	TRBJ2-3	CATSDPDRRAADTQYF